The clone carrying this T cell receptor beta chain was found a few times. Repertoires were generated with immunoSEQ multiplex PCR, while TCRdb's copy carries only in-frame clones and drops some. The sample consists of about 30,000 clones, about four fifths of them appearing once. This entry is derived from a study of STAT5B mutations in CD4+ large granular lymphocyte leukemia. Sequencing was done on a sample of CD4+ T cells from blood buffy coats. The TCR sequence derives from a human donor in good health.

CDR3 nucleotide sequence: TGTGCCAGCAGTCCGGACAGCGGCCGTGGCGCCCAGCATTTT. Its translation: CASSPDSGRGAQHF. This rearrangement joins TRBV2 to TRBJ1-5; TRBD1 might be the D (6 bases). The germline gives CDR1 SNHLY, CDR2 FYNNEI. This CDR3 contains 14 residues. Trimming pared 5 bases from V and 11 bases from J, leaving 19 bases between.